The 25 T cell receptor beta chains listed next were all sequenced from one sample in a study of metastatic and nonmetastatic thyroid tumors. TCRdb re-analyzed the PCR reads through MiXCR. Among approximately 15,000 clones listed, around 13% were seen once. Not a single patient had been given any form of treatment at any point before undergoing thyroid surgery. The sequenced material came from tumor tissue. These receptors were obtained from a female donor with papillary thyroid cancer or a benign thyroid nodule (not recorded which). Some clones in this sample may be carry-over from other donors' samples.

Turning to this clone: Because the CDR3's place on the DNA is in doubt, the DNA is left out and the CDR3 is given as listed by TCRdb. This chain's CDR3 is CAISLVGSYGCTF. The V gene is TRBV5-1, the J gene TRBJ1-2. Counting both end residues, the CDR3 totals 13 amino acids. Germline values: CDR1 SGHRS, CDR2 YFSETQ.

This clone has ten or more counts. The rearrangement links TRBV29-1 to TRBJ2-5, with 7 bases fitting TRBD2. This CDR3 has 13 amino acids. The germline V gene has CDR1 SQVTM and CDR2 ANQGSEA. The J segment lost 5 bases and the V segment lost 3 bases, leaving 6 bases of the junction unmatched. CDR3 sequence reads: CSVDGGSEETQYF. CDR3 DNA sequence: TGCAGCGTTGACGGCGGGAGTGAGGAGACCCAGTACTTC.

This clone was found many times. It may be a read error: a sequence one base away is much more abundant. The chain carries TRBV24-1 and TRBJ1-2; TRBD1 matches at 7 bases. Germline-derived CDR1 and CDR2 are KGHDR and SFDVKD. The CDR3 has 15 amino acids. CDR3 coding DNA: TGTGCCACCAGTGATTACAGGGGCGGGAGTTATGGCTACGCCTTC. This gives the protein CATSDYRGGSYGYAF.

This clone was counted ten times or more. This chain links TRBV5-1 with TRBJ1-1; D uncertain. CDR3 size: 14 residues. Trimming stripped 4 bases from V and 1 base from J, with 11 bases between. The V gene's germline CDR1 is SGHRS and CDR2 YFSETQ. This chain's CDR3 is CASSKDAANTEAFF. The CDR3 DNA sequence: TGCGCCAGCAGCAAGGACGCGGCGAACACTGAAGCTTTCTTT.

This clone rates as medium-sized. The chain employs TRBV20-1 and TRBJ1-6; D possibly corresponds to TRBD1 (6 bases). The CDR3 length is 12 residues. Trimming cost V 5 bases and J 9 bases, with 11 bases left between them. CDR1 and CDR2 (germline): DFQATT, SNEGSKA (reference sequence). The CDR3 here is CSAGTTFSPLHF. The CDR3 DNA reads TGCAGTGCTGGGACAACCTTTTCACCCCTCCACTTT.

By its share, this clone is medium-sized. Other DNA sequences in the same sample also yield this CDR3. The chain employs TRBV11-1 and TRBJ2-7, with a tentative D call TRBD1 (6 bases). This CDR3 region has 15 residues. Germline V gene sequence: CDR1 SGHAT, CDR2 FQDESV (reference sequence). V dropped 1 base and J dropped 5 bases, with 15 bases sitting between them. The CDR3 is CASSLGQGFSDEQYF. The CDR3 DNA reads as TGTGCCAGCAGCTTAGGGCAGGGGTTTTCGGACGAGCAGTACTTC.

This clone was seen repeatedly, ten times or more. This chain connects TRBV19 to TRBJ1-3; no clear D gene. V was pared by 4 bases and J by 2 bases, with 6 bases between. This CDR3 region has 13 residues. In germline, CDR1 is LNHDA, CDR2 SQIVND (reference sequence). The DNA of the CDR3 is TGTGCCAGTAGTAAAGGAGCTGGAAACACCATATATTTT. Its protein is CASSKGAGNTIYF.

This clone showed up many times. The chain has TRBV7-3 and TRBJ2-1; a possible D gene is TRBD1 (6 bases). The V end was cut by 3 bases, the J end by 2 bases, with 14 bases between. CDR1 SGHTA and CDR2 FQGTGA come from the germline V gene. CDR3 size: 16 residues. DNA of the CDR3: TGTGCCAGCAGCTTCTCGGGACAAATAACCTACAATGAGCAGTTCTTC. This translates into CASSFSGQITYNEQFF.

This clone was counted ten times or more. As DNA, the CDR3 is TGTGCCAGCAGCTTAGGGGGATTCTCTGGAAACACCATATATTTT. It is translated as CASSLGGFSGNTIYF. The chain couples TRBV11-3 to TRBJ1-3; D remains unclear. Trimming took 1 base from V and 0 from J, leaving 7 bases between them. The CDR3 has 15 residues. The germline V gene encodes CDR1 SGHNT and CDR2 YENEEA.

V gene TRBV30 combines with J gene TRBJ1-3, with D maybe TRBD1 (6 bases). Germline CDR1 and CDR2: GTSNPN and SVGIG (reference sequence). CDR3 length equals 15 residues. Trimming pared 3 bases from V and 4 bases from J, leaving 16 bases between. CDR3 sequence: CAWRATGNIGNTIYF. Here the CDR3 DNA reads TGTGCCTGGAGGGCCACAGGGAATATAGGAAACACCATATATTTT.

CDR3: CASSGGSPGELFF. CDR3 DNA: TGTGCCAGCAGTGGGGGCTCCCCCGGGGAGCTGTTTTTT. The genes are TRBV2 and TRBJ2-2; TRBD1 is a possible D gene (5 bases). V lost 4 bases to trimming and J lost 6 bases, with 9 bases between them. The length of the CDR3 is 13 residues. Per the germline V gene, CDR1 is SNHLY and CDR2 is FYNNEI. Using reference TRBV2 and TRBJ2-2 for the parts outside the CDR3, the full variable domain is EPEVTQTPSHQVTQMGQEVILRCVPISNHLYFYWYRQILGQKVEFLVSFYNNEISEKSEIFDDQFSVERPDGSNFTLKIRSTKLEDSAMYFCASSGGSPGELFFGEGSRLTVL.

This clone was recorded at least ten times. V usage is TRBV12-3 or TRBV12-4 and J usage is TRBJ2-3, with D possibly matching TRBD2 (5 bases). The V end was cut by 3 bases, the J end by 0 bases, with 10 bases between. The CDR3 loop spans 15 amino acids. The CDR3 reads CASSFSLASTDTQYF. The DNA for the CDR3 is TGTGCCAGCAGTTTTTCCCTAGCTAGCACAGATACGCAGTATTTT.

By proportion, this clone is large. The chain has TRBV6-2 or TRBV6-3 and TRBJ2-3; 10 nucleotides agree with TRBD2. The CDR3 has 16 residues. Germline V lookup: CDR1 MNHEY, CDR2 SVGEGT. J gave up 6 bases and V 6 bases, and 12 bases lay outside the gene matches. The CDR3 nucleotides read TGTGCCAGCAGCCGAGGGACTAGCGAGGGATTCGATACGCAGTATTTT. It codes for CASSRGTSEGFDTQYF.

At least ten counts were recorded for this clone. V usage is TRBV29-1 and J usage is TRBJ2-7; a weak D match, TRBD1 (6 bases). The V gene's germline CDR1 is SQVTM and CDR2 ANQGSEA. Trimming pared 1 base from V and 6 bases from J, leaving 13 bases between. The CDR3 contains 13 residues. The DNA for the CDR3 is TGCAGCGTTGAAGGCCAGGGGAAAACCGAGCAGTACTTC. It yields the protein CSVEGQGKTEQYF.

This clone is categorized as medium-sized (0.01 to 0.1%). The CDR3 bases are TGCGCCAGCAGCCAAGATCTGGCCACCTTTACCTACGAGCAGTACTTC. This gives the protein CASSQDLATFTYEQYF. The rearrangement uses TRBV4-1 and TRBJ2-7; D call uncertain. V was shortened by 0 bases and J by 2 bases, with 14 bases between the two germline ends. CDR1 is MGHRA and CDR2 is YSYEKL in the germline V gene. The CDR3 length is 16 residues.

This clone was observed many times. This chain links TRBV12-3 or TRBV12-4 with TRBJ2-6; D gene ambiguous. The length of the CDR3 is 17 residues. V lost 3 bases, J lost 1 base, and 13 bases lay in between. CDR3 amino acids: CASSFRFVGSGANVLTF. The CDR3 nucleotides are TGTGCCAGCAGTTTCCGGTTCGTCGGGTCTGGGGCCAACGTCCTGACTTTC.

This clone was recorded many times. This rearrangement joins TRBV12-3 or TRBV12-4 to TRBJ1-4, with D unresolved. The CDR3 totals 13 residues. V dropped 6 bases and J dropped 2 bases, with 7 bases sitting between them. CDR3 loop: CASSHDTNEKLFF. The CDR3 DNA sequence: TGTGCCAGCAGCCACGACACTAATGAAAAACTGTTTTTT.

The sample holds many counts of this clone. The chain joins TRBV7-8 to TRBJ2-2; TRBD2 matches at 10 bases. CDR1 is SGHVS and CDR2 is FQNEAQ in the germline V gene. This CDR3 spans 16 amino acids. V lost 8 bases, J lost 4 bases, and 10 bases stayed unmatched. CDR3 nucleotides: TGTGCCAGCGCCGGGCAACTAGCGGGAATCACCGGGGAGCTGTTTTTT. It encodes CASAGQLAGITGELFF.

In its sample, this clone was seen a few times. The J gene is TRBJ2-7, the V gene TRBV6-1; 10 bases map to TRBD2. V was clipped by 1 base and J by 1 base; unmatched bases: 1. Germline V gene sequence: CDR1 MNHNS, CDR2 SASEGT. The CDR3 sequence is 15 residues long. CDR3 nucleotide sequence: TGTGCCAGCAGTGAAGGGACTAGCGGATCCTACGAGCAGTACTTC. It specifies CASSEGTSGSYEQYF.

This clone was counted ten times or more. Other DNA sequences of this sample code for an identical CDR3. J is TRBJ2-5 and V is TRBV20-1; D unresolved. The CDR3 loop spans 16 amino acids. Trimming took off 4 bases at V and 2 bases at J, with 20 bases between the two ends. In germline, CDR1 is DFQATT, CDR2 SNEGSKA (reference sequence). For the CDR3, the DNA is TGCAGTGCTACCGAATTATTGGCGCCGACTCAAGAGACCCAGTACTTC. Amino acids: CSATELLAPTQETQYF.

Comment on this clone: At one boundary the junction diverges from the germline segment, which might be a read error. Other DNA sequences in this specimen translate into the identical CDR3. The V and J genes are TRBV7-2 and TRBJ1-2; TRBD1 is a possible D gene (6 bases). Germline CDR1 is SGHTA and CDR2 is FQGNSA. This CDR3 spans 16 amino acids. CDR3 coding DNA: TGTGCCAGCAGTTTAGCGGGGGCAGGTGGAAACTATGGCTACACCTTC. Amino acids: CASSLAGAGGNYGYTF.

This clone was seen repeatedly, ten times or more. The CDR3 bases are TGCGCCAGCAGCCTTTTAAGCCGAATCTTGGGGCAGTTCTTC. Translating gives CASSLLSRILGQFF. The chain joins TRBV4-3 to TRBJ2-1; D is unresolved. This CDR3 has 14 residues. Germline V CDR1 and CDR2: LGHNA, YSLEER. Trimming removed 4 bases from V and 12 bases from J, with 19 bases in between.

The rearrangement joins TRBV5-6 to TRBJ2-7; a weak D match, TRBD1 (6 bases). This CDR3 contains 13 residues. With 0 bases removed from V and 9 bases from J, the gap between germline ends came to 13 bases. Germline loops: CDR1 SGHDT, CDR2 YYEEEE. The CDR3 region has the DNA TGTGCCAGCAGCTTGGACAGGGAGAATACGCAGTACTTC. Its protein is CASSLDRENTQYF.

Relative to its sample, this clone is medium-sized (0.01 to 0.1%). The chain links TRBV13 to TRBJ1-1; D remains unclear. CDR3 length equals 13 residues. In germline, CDR1 is PRHDT, CDR2 FYEKMQ (reference sequence). Trimming took 5 bases from V and 2 from J, leaving 9 bases between them. The CDR3 reads CASSPLGNTEAFF. CDR3 bases: TGTGCCAGCAGCCCCCTGGGAAACACTGAAGCTTTCTTT.

This clone was seen ten or more times. Other DNA sequences in the sample encode the same CDR3. In DNA form, the CDR3 reads TGTGCCAGCAGCCGTCGAGCGGGAGGTAGGAGCACAGATACGCAGTATTTT. It translates to CASSRRAGGRSTDTQYF. This sequence joins TRBV11-1 and TRBJ2-3; 9 nucleotides match TRBD2. The J segment lost 0 bases and the V segment lost 5 bases, leaving 9 bases of the junction unmatched. CDR1 and CDR2 from the germline V gene are SGHAT and FQDESV (reference sequence). The CDR3 is 17 amino acids.